This TCR beta chain was obtained from a study of blood T cell repertoires in COVID-19 (dated by TCRdb to 2018 to 2021). The study in broad terms: Collaborator samples came from the United States, Italy and Spain and covered acute and convalescent phases of COVID-19. The material from the prospective study consisted of cDNA or gDNA derived from T cells, B-cell-depleted T cells, or PBMCs. Subjects who had been exposed to COVID-19, were actively infected with it, or had recovered from it provided the deeply sampled blood TCRbeta repertoires that made up the dataset. A freely available public database, intended as a resource for researchers studying the immune response to SARS-CoV-2, is where the repertoires were released. Samples came from the ongoing ImmuneRACE study (first 160 participants) plus 1,254 subjects from 6 global collaborators. The sample metadata nearly always contained a de-identified subject ID, COVID-19 status, age in years and sex. Where available, HLA class I and class II types were taken from metadata supplied by the sample provider and were not determined by assay-based typing.

What the work shows at the level of the full study, not this receptor alone: Clinical and demographic metadata were provided uncurated, with the amount varying by source and participant.

TCRbeta CDR3 regions were amplified from genomic DNA by means of the immunoSEQ Assay, a bias-controlled multiplex PCR. In the authors' own workflow: Within the assay, amplification of reference gene primers was used to estimate how many nucleated cells each sample contained. Sequence reads were collapsed and filtered to measure the absolute abundance of every unique TCRbeta CDR3 rearrangement. For each sample, productive Simpson clonality was calculated as the square root of Simpson's diversity index across productive rearrangements. TCRdb's version of the immuneACCESS table is confined to in-frame rearrangements and falls short of the full clone set. An unresolved V gene accounts for under half of the shortfall where checked; the remainder is of unknown origin. The DNA gave D and trimming, while V, J and clone size come from that table. Present in this sample are hundreds of thousands of clones, approximately 83% of which were seen just once. The ten largest clones represent 2.5% to 3.5% of the sample.

In the prospective study, participants were about 18 to 95 years old, resided in about 25 geographic areas of the United States, and were enrolled through a virtual design. In the prospective study, participants were assigned to cohorts based on the clinical history participants reported in a screening survey and a study questionnaire. Each participant in the prospective study had whole blood, serum and a nasopharyngeal or oropharyngeal swab collected by mobile phlebotomists. Over a roughly 2-month period, participants in the prospective study had the option of providing additional blood draws and questionnaires. Blood samples from the prospective study were shipped frozen or at room temperature prior to DNA extraction. V is reduced by 2 bases and J by 6 bases, leaving a spacing of 20 bases between them. Inclusive of the bounding cysteine and phenylalanine, the CDR3 is 17 residues long. The sequence is cut down to CDR3 DNA, 51 bases in frame from base 1. From the germline V gene, CDR1 is MGHRA and CDR2 is YSYEKL.

As concerns this clone: No antigen is known for it. Qualities for individual bases were not recorded, and no much larger clone is one base off.

Sample: PBMCs or T cells enriched from blood (not recorded which). The sequence was obtained from a woman aged 40 to 50 with acute COVID-19. The chain uses TRBV4-1 and TRBJ1-5; TRBD1 is a weak D gene call, 5 bases matching. The DNA is TGCGCCAGCAGCCAATACCCTTTCAGCAGGGCTGGTCAGCCCCAGCATTTT. It encodes CASSQYPFSRAGQPQHF.